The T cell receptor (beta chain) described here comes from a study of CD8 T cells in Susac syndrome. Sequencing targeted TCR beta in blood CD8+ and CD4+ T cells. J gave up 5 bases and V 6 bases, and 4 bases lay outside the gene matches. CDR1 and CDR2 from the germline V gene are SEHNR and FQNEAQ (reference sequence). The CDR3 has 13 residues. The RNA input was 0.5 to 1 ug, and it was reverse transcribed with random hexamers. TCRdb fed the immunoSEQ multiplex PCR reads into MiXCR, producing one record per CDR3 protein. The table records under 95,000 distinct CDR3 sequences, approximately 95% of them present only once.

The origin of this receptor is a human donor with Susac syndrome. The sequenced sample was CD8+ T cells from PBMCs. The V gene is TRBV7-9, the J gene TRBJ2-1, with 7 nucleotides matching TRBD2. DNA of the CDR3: TGTGCCAGCAGACCCCGGGGGGACAATGAGCAGTTCTTC. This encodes CASRPRGDNEQFF. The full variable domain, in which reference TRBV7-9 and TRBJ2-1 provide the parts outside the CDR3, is DTGVSQNPRHKITKRGQNVTFRCDPISEHNRLYWYRQTLGQGPEFLTYFQNEAQLEKSRLLSDRFSAERPKGSFSTLEIQRTEQGDSAMYLCASRPRGDNEQFFGPGTRLTVL.